A single sample gave rise to the 31 T cell receptor beta chains below, sequenced in a study of technical replicates of blood from a handful of donors. Profiling relied on immunoSEQ multiplex PCR, and the TCRdb table lists in-frame clones only, not all of them. This sample has around 56,000 clones, with about 95% found just once. Sequencing input: PBMCs. Every receptor here comes from a human donor in good health. Some clones in this sample may be carry-over from other donors' samples.

The V and J genes are TRBV7-8 and TRBJ1-2; D is unclear. The germline gives CDR1 SGHVS, CDR2 FQNEAQ. The CDR3 contains 13 residues. V gave up 1 base and J gave up 8 bases, with 11 bases separating them. The CDR3 spells CASSLGPSGGYTF. As DNA, the CDR3 is TGTGCCAGCAGCTTAGGCCCCTCGGGGGGCTACACCTTC.

The chain joins TRBV5-6 to TRBJ1-1; tentatively, D is TRBD1 (5 bases). The CDR3 length is 13 residues. The germline V gene encodes CDR1 SGHDT and CDR2 YYEEEE. Trimming left V 2 bases short and J 5 bases short, with 10 bases between. In DNA, the CDR3 is TGTGCCAGCAGCTTTGACAGTGATACTGAAGCTTTCTTT. Amino acid sequence: CASSFDSDTEAFF.

The chain is built from TRBV4-1 and TRBJ2-3; tentatively, D is TRBD2 (5 bases). In germline, CDR1 is MGHRA, CDR2 YSYEKL. Trimming stripped 3 bases from V and 5 bases from J, with 15 bases between. The CDR3 has 15 amino acids. This CDR3 is CASSQRVLAGDTQYF. The CDR3 DNA is TGCGCCAGCAGCCAGAGGGTCCTCGCGGGAGATACGCAGTATTTT.

This clone appeared once. V is TRBV12-5 and J is TRBJ1-2; 7 bases are shared with TRBD1. V shed 6 bases and J 6 bases; nucleotides not matched to a gene: 10. The CDR3 spans 14 residues. Germline loops: CDR1 LGHNT, CDR2 FRNRAP. This CDR3 reads CASGPDRVKDGYTF. The CDR3 DNA sequence: TGTGCTAGTGGCCCTGACAGGGTGAAGGATGGCTACACCTTC.

The rearrangement links TRBV7-9 to TRBJ1-3; D not certain. Trimming shortened V by 1 base and J by 8 bases, and 12 bases separated the two germline ends. Germline assignment: CDR1 SEHNR and CDR2 FQNEAQ (reference sequence). The CDR3 has 14 amino acids. DNA for the CDR3: TGTGCCAGCAGCTTAGATCAACACAGAGACACCATATATTTT. As protein: CASSLDQHRDTIYF.

The V call is TRBV10-3, the J call TRBJ2-1, with 7 nucleotides matching TRBD1. Germline assignment: CDR1 ENHRY and CDR2 SYGVKD. Losses at the gene ends were 3 bases for V and 8 bases for J; bases not matched to a gene: 4. The CDR3 is 13 amino acids. The CDR3 region is CAISEGGGYEQFF. CDR3 nucleotides: TGTGCCATCAGTGAAGGGGGCGGGTATGAGCAGTTCTTC.

The rearrangement joins TRBV18 to TRBJ1-2; tentative D call: TRBD1 (5 bases). Germline V CDR1 and CDR2: KGHSH, LQKENI. This CDR3 is built from 20 residues. V was cut by 3 bases and J by 5 bases, with 31 bases left in between. Here the CDR3 reads CASSPSTPSHRGMGAYGYTF. CDR3 bases: TGTGCCAGCTCACCTAGTACCCCATCCCATCGGGGGATGGGAGCTTATGGCTACACCTTC.

The chain combines TRBV11-2 with TRBJ2-5; D may be TRBD2 (6 bases). The CDR3 is 15 residues long. V lost 4 bases to trimming and J lost 4 bases, with 16 bases between them. Germline CDR1 reads SGHAT; CDR2 reads FQNNGV. CDR3 loop: CASSSLGWGGETQYF. As DNA, the CDR3 is TGTGCCAGCAGCTCTTTGGGATGGGGAGGAGAGACCCAGTACTTC.

This clone has just a few counts. This chain links TRBV7-9 with TRBJ1-6; tentative D call: TRBD1 (6 bases). Germline lookup yields CDR1 SEHNR and CDR2 FQNEAQ (reference sequence). With 5 bases removed from V and 7 bases from J, the gap between germline ends came to 15 bases. This CDR3 has 15 residues. CDR3 in DNA: TGTGCCAGCAGCGCTGACGGGCAGGGGAATTCACCCCTCCACTTT. As protein: CASSADGQGNSPLHF.

This clone was seen only once. V usage is TRBV5-1 and J usage is TRBJ2-2; tentative D call: TRBD1 (6 bases). The CDR3 has 16 amino acids. The V and J ends lost 4 bases and 1 base respectively, with 14 bases between them. Germline CDR1 reads SGHRS; CDR2 reads YFSETQ. The CDR3 spells CASSLTGTWNTGELFF. The CDR3, as DNA: TGCGCCAGCAGCCTTACCGGGACATGGAACACCGGGGAGCTGTTTTTT.

This rearrangement joins TRBV7-3 to TRBJ2-6; 7 nucleotides align to TRBD2. The CDR3 totals 17 residues. V shed 5 bases and J 0 bases; nucleotides not matched to a gene: 7. Germline-derived CDR1 and CDR2 are SGHTA and FQGTGA. CDR3 protein: CASSGGRESSGANVLTF. CDR3 nucleotide sequence: TGTGCCAGCAGCGGGGGGAGGGAGAGCTCTGGGGCCAACGTCCTGACTTTC.

This rearrangement joins TRBV30 to TRBJ2-3; 7 nucleotides agree with TRBD2. The germline CDR1 and CDR2 sequences are GTSNPN and SVGIG (reference sequence). V shed 1 base, J shed 8 bases, and the junction held 6 bases outside the gene matches. This CDR3 has 13 amino acids. Written as DNA, the CDR3 is TGTGCCTGGAGTGCTCGGGGCGGGAGTACGCAGTATTTT. Protein sequence: CAWSARGGSTQYF.

V gene TRBV6-1 combines with J gene TRBJ2-7; 10 bases line up with TRBD2. Per germline, CDR1 MNHNS and CDR2 SASEGT. The CDR3 extends over 15 amino acids. Germline trimming cut 4 bases from V and 3 bases from J; bases unmatched to any gene: 6. The DNA for the CDR3 is TGTGCCAGCAGTGGAGTAGCGGGGGGAAGCTACGAGCAGTACTTC. Its translation: CASSGVAGGSYEQYF.

The CDR3 DNA is TGTGCCAGCAGTTATCAGGGGGCGTCTGGAAACACCATATATTTT. Amino acid sequence: CASSYQGASGNTIYF. V gene TRBV6-5 combines with J gene TRBJ1-3; 8 bases line up with TRBD1. Trimming cost V 3 bases and J 1 base; bases outside gene matches: 2. In germline, CDR1 is MNHEY, CDR2 SVGAGI. The CDR3 covers 15 residues.

This clone has just one count. The chain recombines TRBV10-3 with TRBJ1-1; D gene ambiguous. The germline gives CDR1 ENHRY, CDR2 SYGVKD. The V end lost 8 bases, the J end lost 4 bases, and 8 bases lay between the germline ends. The CDR3 covers 11 residues. CDR3 sequence reads: CAIVRGTEAFF. The CDR3 coding sequence is TGTGCCATCGTGAGAGGCACTGAAGCTTTCTTT.

The V gene is TRBV5-5, the J gene TRBJ1-5; 11 nucleotides agree with TRBD1. The germline V gene encodes CDR1 SGHKS and CDR2 YYEKEE (reference sequence). Trimming cost V 0 bases and J 9 bases; bases outside gene matches: 5. The CDR3 spans 15 residues. The CDR3 DNA is TGTGCCAGCAGCTTGGGAGGACAGGGGGCTAGGCCCCAGCATTTT. Translation: CASSLGGQGARPQHF.

This sequence joins TRBV7-9 and TRBJ2-3; the D gene is possibly TRBD1 (5 bases). CDR3 length: 17 residues. CDR1 and CDR2 (germline): SEHNR, FQNEAQ (reference sequence). Trimming shortened V by 2 bases and J by 4 bases, and 19 bases separated the two germline ends. The CDR3 bases are TGTGCCAGCAGCTTAAGGGGCCAACGGCAACGCGCAGATACGCAGTATTTT. Its protein is CASSLRGQRQRADTQYF.

This chain uses TRBV7-3 with TRBJ2-3, with 8 nucleotides matching TRBD2. Germline CDR1 and CDR2: SGHTA and FQGTGA. The CDR3 has 15 residues. V lost 2 bases, J lost 8 bases, and 9 bases stayed unmatched. The CDR3 is CASSLGAGVRGTQYF. The CDR3 DNA reads as TGTGCCAGCAGCTTAGGAGCGGGAGTAAGGGGTACGCAGTATTTT.

The chain is built from TRBV5-1 and TRBJ2-1; 8 bases align to TRBD2. V trimming: 6 bases; J trimming: 4 bases; junction bases outside the gene matches: 12. The germline V gene encodes CDR1 SGHRS and CDR2 YFSETQ. The CDR3 extends over 16 amino acids. CDR3 region: CASMSSAGGTYNEQFF. In nucleotides, the CDR3 is TGCGCCAGCATGAGTAGCGCGGGAGGTACTTACAATGAGCAGTTCTTC.

The gene calls are TRBV7-2 and TRBJ1-1; no clear D. V lost 1 base, J lost 3 bases, and 6 bases lay in between. The CDR3 is 13 amino acids. The V gene's germline CDR1 is SGHTA and CDR2 FQGNSA. Here the CDR3 reads CASSLERDTEAFF. The CDR3 DNA follows: TGTGCCAGCAGCTTAGAGCGGGACACTGAAGCTTTCTTT.

The rearrangement uses TRBV19 and TRBJ1-1, with D perhaps matching TRBD1 (5 bases). The CDR3 runs to 14 residues. Germline V gives CDR1 LNHDA, CDR2 SQIVND (reference sequence). With 10 bases removed from V and 5 bases from J, the gap between germline ends came to 20 bases. For the CDR3, the DNA is TGTGCCACGTTGTTGACAGTGCCTGGGACTGAAGCTTTCTTT. It encodes CATLLTVPGTEAFF.

This clone was seen only once. The genes are TRBV29-1 and TRBJ1-5; possible D gene TRBD1, 5 bases. Trimming removed 4 bases at V and 1 base at J, with 14 bases between. Per the germline V gene, CDR1 is SQVTM and CDR2 is ANQGSEA. The CDR3 length is 15 residues. The CDR3 nucleotides read TGCAGCGTTGCTTGGCAGGGAGGGAGCAATCAGCCCCAGCATTTT. It translates to CSVAWQGGSNQPQHF.

The chain links TRBV5-1 to TRBJ2-7, with D tentatively TRBD1 (6 bases). The germline gives CDR1 SGHRS, CDR2 YFSETQ. There are 12 residues in the CDR3. V was pared by 0 bases and J by 6 bases, with 7 bases between. This chain's CDR3 is CASSLGTVEQYF. For the CDR3, the DNA is TGCGCCAGCAGCTTGGGGACAGTCGAGCAGTACTTC.

The J gene is TRBJ2-3, the V gene TRBV6-6; maybe TRBD2 (5 bases). CDR3 length: 14 amino acids. V shed 0 bases and J shed 5 bases, with 9 bases lying between them. The germline gives CDR1 MNHNY, CDR2 SVGAGI (reference sequence). CDR3 nucleotide sequence: TGTGCCAGCAGTTACTCCCTAGCTGGAGATACGCAGTATTTT. Its translation: CASSYSLAGDTQYF.

The chain links TRBV18 to TRBJ1-5, with D possibly TRBD1 on 6 matching bases. The length of the CDR3 is 16 residues. The ends were cut back, 4 bases at V and 7 bases at J, with 20 bases in the middle. The germline V gene has CDR1 KGHSH and CDR2 LQKENI. This chain's CDR3 is CASSLNRVLSNQPQHF. CDR3 coding DNA: TGTGCCAGCTCACTCAACAGGGTTCTCTCGAACCAGCCCCAGCATTTT.

The CDR3 bases are TGTGCCAGCAGCTTCGGGACAGGCAATCAGCCCCAGCATTTT. Its translation: CASSFGTGNQPQHF. The rearrangement uses TRBV7-9 and TRBJ1-5; 7 positions agree with TRBD1. The CDR3 covers 14 residues. CDR1 and CDR2 (germline): SEHNR, FQNEAQ (reference sequence). Trimming removed 3 bases from V and 2 bases from J; junction bases left unmatched: 1.

The chain recombines TRBV27 with TRBJ1-4, with 7 bases aligning to TRBD1. Germline values: CDR1 MNHEY, CDR2 SMNVEV (reference sequence). This CDR3 comprises 15 residues. J gave up 5 bases and V 4 bases, and 7 bases lay outside the gene matches. The CDR3 DNA is TGTGCCAGCAGTTCCTGGACAGGCCAGAATGAAAAACTGTTTTTT. Its translation: CASSSWTGQNEKLFF.

This clone was observed once. The J gene is TRBJ2-1, the V gene TRBV2, with TRBD1 matching over 10 bases. The V segment lost 4 bases and the J segment 8 bases; nucleotides outside the gene matches: 8. Per germline, CDR1 SNHLY and CDR2 FYNNEI. The CDR3 sequence is 15 residues long. In DNA form, the CDR3 reads TGTGCCAGCAGTGCTCGGGACAGGGGATTGTATGAGCAGTTCTTC. Its translation: CASSARDRGLYEQFF.

The chain joins TRBV9 to TRBJ2-5; 13 positions match TRBD2. This CDR3 has 16 residues. J gave up 2 bases and V 3 bases, and 4 bases lay outside the gene matches. CDR1 and CDR2 from the germline V gene are SGDLS and YYNGEE. In nucleotides, the CDR3 is TGTGCCAGCAGCGACGGGACTAGCGGGGCTCAAGAGACCCAGTACTTC. Encoded protein: CASSDGTSGAQETQYF.

The chain is built from TRBV9 and TRBJ2-7; D uncertain. The germline V and J ends were trimmed by 7 bases and 5 bases, with 13 bases remaining between them. CDR1 is SGDLS, CDR2 YYNGEE, per germline. The CDR3 is 12 amino acids. CDR3 loop: CASGRGADEQYF. The CDR3 region has the DNA TGTGCCAGCGGCAGAGGTGCGGACGAGCAGTACTTC. Full variable domain (outside the CDR3, taken from reference TRBV9 and TRBJ2-7): DSGVTQTPKHLITATGQRVTLRCSPRSGDLSVYWYQQSLDQGLQFLIQYYNGEERAKGNILERFSAQQFPDLHSELNLSSLELGDSALYFCASGRGADEQYFGPGTRLTVT.

The rearrangement joins TRBV7-8 to TRBJ2-7, with D possibly matching TRBD1 (8 bases). From germline, CDR1 is SGHVS and CDR2 FQNEAQ. This CDR3 comprises 18 residues. V was cut by 5 bases and J by 4 bases, with 27 bases left in between. CDR3 loop: CASSRDRGRRGGLYEQYF. The CDR3 nucleotides are TGTGCCAGCAGCCGTGACAGGGGCCGAAGGGGGGGGTTATACGAGCAGTACTTC.